This T cell receptor beta chain was retrieved from a study of cytomegalovirus exposure and HLA in healthy donors. The PCR made use of 60 Vbeta and 13 Jbeta primers. Repertoires were generated with immunoSEQ multiplex PCR, while TCRdb's copy carries only in-frame clones and drops some. The sample holds roughly 170,000 clones, approximately 80% seen once. Study-level points and caveats: An observed cluster of highly shared sequence variants was recorded as a likely sequencing artifact. Most TCR sequences were seen very rarely across donors, but some public TCRs occurred in many. From TCR beta sequences, most subjects' HLA-A and HLA-B alleles were reportedly predicted accurately. Solely CMV serostatus was available to characterize immune exposure.

A note on this clone: The antigen remains undetermined.

This CDR3 spans 16 amino acids. Deletions cut 2 bases from V and 0 bases from J, with 10 bases between. Germline CDR1 is MNHNY and CDR2 is SVGAGI (reference sequence). This receptor was taken from a woman aged 45-59 years in good health and CMV-seropositive. The chain combines TRBV6-6 with TRBJ1-4; no reliable D call. The sample taken for sequencing was PBMCs. The CDR3 here is CASSYGSEATNEKLFF. The CDR3 DNA sequence: TGTGCCAGCAGTTACGGTTCGGAGGCAACTAATGAAAAACTGTTTTTT.